These 11 T cell receptor beta chains originate from one sample sequenced in a study of blood T cell repertoires in COVID-19. Assay used: immunoSEQ multiplex PCR; TCRdb lists only in-frame clones, some missing. The table records about 66,000 clones, over 80% of them present only once. The sample was peripheral blood. These receptors came from a human donor in a cohort sampled during active COVID-19.

J is TRBJ1-4 and V is TRBV7-2; no firm D call. The germline CDR1 and CDR2 sequences are SGHTA and FQGNSA. The CDR3 spans 15 residues. Trimming stripped 1 base from V and 0 bases from J, with 6 bases between. CDR3 sequence reads: CASSLGQPTNEKLFF. CDR3 nucleotide sequence: TGTGCCAGCAGCTTAGGACAACCAACTAATGAAAAACTGTTTTTT.

The J gene is TRBJ2-1, the V gene TRBV5-1; a weak D match, TRBD1 (5 bases). CDR1 is SGHRS and CDR2 is YFSETQ in the germline V gene. The CDR3 contains 16 residues. The V gene lost 4 bases and the J gene lost 4 bases, with 18 bases spanning the gap. The CDR3 coding sequence is TGCGCCAGCAGCCGACAGTCGTCCCGAAATTACAATGAGCAGTTCTTC. Residues: CASSRQSSRNYNEQFF.

This sequence joins TRBV24-1 and TRBJ2-3, with 9 bases fitting TRBD2. The germline V gene has CDR1 KGHDR and CDR2 SFDVKD. Trimming at V came to 5 bases and at J to 4 bases, leaving 6 bases not matched to a gene. This CDR3 spans 15 amino acids. CDR3 protein: CATSVGAGGSDTQYF. CDR3 bases: TGTGCCACCAGTGTCGGAGCGGGGGGCTCAGATACGCAGTATTTT.

This chain links TRBV5-1 with TRBJ2-1, with TRBD1 identical over 7 bases. Germline V gene data show CDR1 as SGHRS and CDR2 as YFSETQ. The CDR3 runs to 14 residues. V lost 0 bases to trimming and J lost 8 bases; unmatched junction nucleotides: 5. The CDR3 region has the DNA TGCGCCAGCAGCTTGGAGGGACAGCTAGATGAGCAGTTCTTC. It codes for CASSLEGQLDEQFF.

V usage is TRBV28 and J usage is TRBJ1-1, with D possibly TRBD1 on 6 matching bases. Trimming shortened V by 5 bases and J by 7 bases, and 17 bases separated the two germline ends. Germline V gene lookup returns CDR1 MDHEN and CDR2 SYDVKM. The CDR3 is 14 residues long. The CDR3 DNA is TGTGCCAGCAGTACCTCGTACAGGGTATATGAAGCTTTCTTT. Amino acids: CASSTSYRVYEAFF.

The rearrangement uses TRBV11-2 and TRBJ1-6; 11 nucleotides agree with TRBD1. From germline, CDR1 is SGHAT and CDR2 FQNNGV. This CDR3 has 16 residues. V trimming: 1 base; J trimming: 8 bases; junction bases outside the gene matches: 4. The CDR3 nucleotides are TGTGCCAGCAGCTTAGGCGGGACAGGGGGAGATTCACCCCTCCACTTT. Translating it yields CASSLGGTGGDSPLHF.

Only one count was recorded for this clone. The chain joins TRBV6-1 to TRBJ2-2, with no clear D. V was cut by 2 bases and J by 1 base, with 8 bases left in between. This CDR3 comprises 15 residues. CDR1 is MNHNS and CDR2 is SASEGT in the germline V gene. The CDR3 DNA is TGTGCCAGCAGTGAACAACAACAGAACACCGGGGAGCTGTTTTTT. Translating gives CASSEQQQNTGELFF.

The chain has TRBV29-1 and TRBJ1-2, with D possibly matching TRBD1 (5 bases). CDR3 length: 13 amino acids. Germline V gene data show CDR1 as SQVTM and CDR2 as ANQGSEA. V lost 8 bases to trimming and J lost 2 bases, with 15 bases between them. This CDR3 reads CSLTEQGNYGYTF. CDR3 DNA: TGCAGCCTTACCGAGCAGGGAAACTATGGCTACACCTTC. Drawing the rest from reference TRBV29-1 and TRBJ1-2, the complete variable domain is SAVISQKPSRDICQRGTSLTIQCQVDSQVTMMFWYRQQPGQSLTLIATANQGSEATYESGFVIDKFPISRPNLTFSTLTVSNMSPEDSSIYLCSLTEQGNYGYTFGSGTRLTVV.

This clone has only a few counts. The chain joins TRBV27 to TRBJ2-1; weak D call: TRBD1 (5 bases). Germline CDR1 reads MNHEY; CDR2 reads SMNVEV (reference sequence). This CDR3 is 15 amino acids long. The ends were cut back, 4 bases at V and 2 bases at J, with 12 bases in the middle. CDR3 loop: CASSSRQLPYNEQFF. CDR3 coding DNA: TGTGCCAGCAGTTCCAGACAGCTCCCCTACAATGAGCAGTTCTTC.

The chain uses TRBV11-3 and TRBJ2-1, with 8 bases that match TRBD1. Germline V gene data show CDR1 as SGHNT and CDR2 as YENEEA. J lost 8 bases, V lost 5 bases, and 11 bases had no gene match. This CDR3 spans 15 amino acids. Here the CDR3 DNA reads TGTGCCAGCAGCAAAGGACAGGGAGAGGGCTATGAGCAGTTCTTC. Protein: CASSKGQGEGYEQFF.

V is TRBV29-1 and J is TRBJ2-7, with TRBD1 identical over 8 bases. V was clipped by 4 bases and J by 0 bases; unmatched bases: 8. This CDR3 region has 15 residues. Germline V CDR1 and CDR2: SQVTM, ANQGSEA. CDR3: CSVGGRGPVSYEQYF. In nucleotides, the CDR3 is TGCAGCGTTGGAGGCAGGGGGCCAGTCTCCTACGAGCAGTACTTC.